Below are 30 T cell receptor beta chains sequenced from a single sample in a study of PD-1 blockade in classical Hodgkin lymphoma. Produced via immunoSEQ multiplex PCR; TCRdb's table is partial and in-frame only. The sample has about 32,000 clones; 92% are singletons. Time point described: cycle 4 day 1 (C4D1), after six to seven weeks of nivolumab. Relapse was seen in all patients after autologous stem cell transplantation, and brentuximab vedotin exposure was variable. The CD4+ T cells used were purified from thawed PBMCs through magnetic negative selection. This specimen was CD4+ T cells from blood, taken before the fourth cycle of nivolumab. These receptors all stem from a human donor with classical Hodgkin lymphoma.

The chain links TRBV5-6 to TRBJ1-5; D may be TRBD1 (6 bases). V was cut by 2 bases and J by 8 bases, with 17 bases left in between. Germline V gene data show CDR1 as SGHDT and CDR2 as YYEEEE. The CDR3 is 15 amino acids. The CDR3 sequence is CASSLRLGGGEPQHF. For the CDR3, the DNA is TGTGCCAGCAGCTTACGCCTGGGGGGCGGGGAGCCCCAGCATTTT.

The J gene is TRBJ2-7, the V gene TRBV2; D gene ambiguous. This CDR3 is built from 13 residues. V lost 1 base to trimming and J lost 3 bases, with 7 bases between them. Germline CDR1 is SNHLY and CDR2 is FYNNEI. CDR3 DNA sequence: TGTGCCAGCAGTGAAGAAGGGTACTACGAGCAGTACTTC. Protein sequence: CASSEEGYYEQYF.

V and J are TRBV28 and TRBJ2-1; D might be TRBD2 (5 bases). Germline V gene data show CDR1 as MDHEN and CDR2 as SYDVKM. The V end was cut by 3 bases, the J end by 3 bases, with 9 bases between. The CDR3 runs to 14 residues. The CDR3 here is CASSFPADYNEQFF. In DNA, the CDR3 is TGTGCCAGCAGTTTTCCAGCGGACTACAATGAGCAGTTCTTC. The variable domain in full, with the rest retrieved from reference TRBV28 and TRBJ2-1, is DVKVTQSSRYLVKRTGEKVFLECVQDMDHENMFWYRQDPGLGLRLIYFSYDVKMKEKGDIPEGYSVSREKKERFSLILESASTNQTSMYLCASSFPADYNEQFFGPGTRLTVL.

The CDR3 sequence: CASSLTSRNQPQHF. The CDR3 DNA reads as TGTGCCAGCAGTCTTACCTCGCGCAATCAGCCCCAGCATTTT. The chain uses TRBV28 and TRBJ1-5, with D hard to call. V was trimmed by 5 bases and J by 2 bases, leaving 10 bases between them. The CDR3 is 14 amino acids. Germline CDR1 MDHEN, CDR2 SYDVKM.

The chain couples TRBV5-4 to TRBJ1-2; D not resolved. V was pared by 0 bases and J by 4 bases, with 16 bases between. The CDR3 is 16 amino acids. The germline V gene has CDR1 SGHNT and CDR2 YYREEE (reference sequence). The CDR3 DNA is TGTGCCAGCAGCTTGGTCGGCGGATCCCTTACCTATGGCTACACCTTC. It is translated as CASSLVGGSLTYGYTF.

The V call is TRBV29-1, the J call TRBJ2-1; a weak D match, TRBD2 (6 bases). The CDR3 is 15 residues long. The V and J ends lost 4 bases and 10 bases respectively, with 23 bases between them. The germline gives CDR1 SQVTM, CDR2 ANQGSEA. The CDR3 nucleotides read TGCAGCGTTGTTGGATTGGGAGGCCCCGCCAAGGAGCAGTTCTTC. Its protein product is CSVVGLGGPAKEQFF.

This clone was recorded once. The CDR3 loop is CASSLLRTGGVSDTQYF. CDR3 DNA: TGTGCCAGCAGCTTGCTACGGACAGGGGGCGTATCAGATACGCAGTATTTT. The rearrangement uses TRBV5-4 and TRBJ2-3, with TRBD1 identical over 11 bases. V dropped 1 base and J dropped 4; count of bases not matched to a gene: 8. CDR1 and CDR2 from the germline V gene are SGHNT and YYREEE (reference sequence). The length of the CDR3 is 17 residues.

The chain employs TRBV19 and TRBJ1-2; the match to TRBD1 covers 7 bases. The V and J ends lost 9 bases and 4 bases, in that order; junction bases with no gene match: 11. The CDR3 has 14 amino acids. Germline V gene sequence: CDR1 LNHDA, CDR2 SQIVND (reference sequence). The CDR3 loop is CASVKGGSIYGYTF. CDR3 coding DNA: TGTGCCAGCGTTAAAGGGGGCAGTATCTATGGCTACACCTTC.

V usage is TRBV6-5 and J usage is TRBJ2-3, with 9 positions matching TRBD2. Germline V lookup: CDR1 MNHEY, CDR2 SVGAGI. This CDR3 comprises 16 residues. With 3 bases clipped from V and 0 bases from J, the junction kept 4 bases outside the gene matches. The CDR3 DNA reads TGTGCCAGCAGTTATACCGGGACTAGCAGCACAGATACGCAGTATTTT. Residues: CASSYTGTSSTDTQYF.

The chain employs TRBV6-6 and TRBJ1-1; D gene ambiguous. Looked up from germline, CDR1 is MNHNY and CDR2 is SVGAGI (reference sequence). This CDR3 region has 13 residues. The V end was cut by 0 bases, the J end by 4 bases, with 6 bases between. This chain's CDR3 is CASSYSWSTEAFF. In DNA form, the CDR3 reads TGTGCCAGCAGTTACTCTTGGAGCACTGAAGCTTTCTTT.

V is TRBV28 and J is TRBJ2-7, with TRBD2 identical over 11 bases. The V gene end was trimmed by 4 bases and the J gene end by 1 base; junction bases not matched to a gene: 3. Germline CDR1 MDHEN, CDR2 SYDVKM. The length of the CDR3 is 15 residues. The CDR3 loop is CASSSRTSGSYEQYF. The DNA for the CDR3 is TGTGCCAGCAGTTCCCGGACTAGCGGGTCCTACGAGCAGTACTTC. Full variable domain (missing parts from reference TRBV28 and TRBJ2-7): DVKVTQSSRYLVKRTGEKVFLECVQDMDHENMFWYRQDPGLGLRLIYFSYDVKMKEKGDIPEGYSVSREKKERFSLILESASTNQTSMYLCASSSRTSGSYEQYFGPGTRLTVT.

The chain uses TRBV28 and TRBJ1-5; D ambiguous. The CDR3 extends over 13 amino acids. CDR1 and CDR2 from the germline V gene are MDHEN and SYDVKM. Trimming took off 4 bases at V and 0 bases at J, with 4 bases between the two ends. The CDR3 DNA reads TGTGCCAGCAGTTCTAGTAGCAATCAGCCCCAGCATTTT. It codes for CASSSSSNQPQHF.

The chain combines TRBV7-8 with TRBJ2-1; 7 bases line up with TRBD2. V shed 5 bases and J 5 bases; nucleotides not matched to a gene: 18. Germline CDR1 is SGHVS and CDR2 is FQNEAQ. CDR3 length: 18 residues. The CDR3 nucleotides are TGTGCCAGCAGCCCACATTTTGGGGGGGACGCATCTAACAATGAGCAGTTCTTC. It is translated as CASSPHFGGDASNNEQFF.

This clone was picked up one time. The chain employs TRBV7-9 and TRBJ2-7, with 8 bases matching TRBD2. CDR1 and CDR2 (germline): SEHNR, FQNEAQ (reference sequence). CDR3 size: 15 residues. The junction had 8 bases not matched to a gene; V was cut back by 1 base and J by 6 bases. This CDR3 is CASSLDNSGVREQYF. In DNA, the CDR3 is TGTGCCAGCAGCTTAGATAATAGCGGGGTGCGCGAGCAGTACTTC.

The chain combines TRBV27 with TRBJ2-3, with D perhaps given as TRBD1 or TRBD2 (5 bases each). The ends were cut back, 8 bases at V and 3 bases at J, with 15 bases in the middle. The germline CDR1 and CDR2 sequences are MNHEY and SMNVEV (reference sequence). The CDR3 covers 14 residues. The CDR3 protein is CASGGSAKTDTQYF. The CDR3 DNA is TGTGCCAGCGGGGGATCAGCGAAAACAGATACGCAGTATTTT.

The CDR3 DNA follows: TGTGCCAGCAGCGCCAGTATGGCGGGTGGTTCCTACAATGAGCAGTTCTTC. This sequence encodes CASSASMAGGSYNEQFF. The chain employs TRBV11-2 and TRBJ2-1; D is possibly TRBD2 (5 bases). Germline V gene data show CDR1 as SGHAT and CDR2 as FQNNGV. The CDR3 is 17 amino acids. V was cut by 5 bases and J by 1 base, with 18 bases left in between.

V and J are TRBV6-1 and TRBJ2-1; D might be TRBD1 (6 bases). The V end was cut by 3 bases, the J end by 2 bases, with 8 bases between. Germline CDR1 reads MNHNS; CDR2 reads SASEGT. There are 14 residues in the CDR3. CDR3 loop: CASSDRGTYNEQFF. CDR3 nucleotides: TGTGCCAGCAGTGACAGGGGTACCTACAATGAGCAGTTCTTC.

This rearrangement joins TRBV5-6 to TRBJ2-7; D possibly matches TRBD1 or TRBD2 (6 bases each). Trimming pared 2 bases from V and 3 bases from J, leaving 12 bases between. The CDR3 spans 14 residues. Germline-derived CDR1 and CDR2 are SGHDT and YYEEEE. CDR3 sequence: CASSFPGANYEQYF. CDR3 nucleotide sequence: TGTGCCAGCAGCTTTCCGGGGGCTAACTACGAGCAGTACTTC.

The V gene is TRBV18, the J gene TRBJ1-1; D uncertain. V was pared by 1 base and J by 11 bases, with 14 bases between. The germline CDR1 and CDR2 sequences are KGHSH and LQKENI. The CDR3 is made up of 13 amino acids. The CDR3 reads CASSPRAVSEAFF. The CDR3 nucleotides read TGTGCCAGCTCACCACGGGCCGTAAGCGAGGCTTTCTTT.

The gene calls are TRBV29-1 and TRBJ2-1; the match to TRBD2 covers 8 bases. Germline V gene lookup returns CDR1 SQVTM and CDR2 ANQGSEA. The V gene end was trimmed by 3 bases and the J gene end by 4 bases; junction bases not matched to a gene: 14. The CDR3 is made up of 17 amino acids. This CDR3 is CSVDRREAPGIYNEQFF. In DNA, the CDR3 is TGCAGCGTTGATAGGCGGGAGGCCCCCGGGATATACAATGAGCAGTTCTTC.

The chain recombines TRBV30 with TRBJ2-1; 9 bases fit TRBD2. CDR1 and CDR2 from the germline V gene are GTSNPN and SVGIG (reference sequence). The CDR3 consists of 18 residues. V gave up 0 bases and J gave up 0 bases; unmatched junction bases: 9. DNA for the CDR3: TGTGCCTGGAGTGTAGTACTAGCGGGCGGGAGCTCCTACAATGAGCAGTTCTTC. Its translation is CAWSVVLAGGSSYNEQFF.

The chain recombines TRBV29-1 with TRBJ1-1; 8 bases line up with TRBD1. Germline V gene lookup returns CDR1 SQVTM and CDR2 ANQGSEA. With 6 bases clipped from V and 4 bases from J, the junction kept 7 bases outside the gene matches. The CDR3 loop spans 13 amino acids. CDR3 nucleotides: TGCAGCGTCGGCCGGACAGGGATCACTGAAGCTTTCTTT. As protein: CSVGRTGITEAFF. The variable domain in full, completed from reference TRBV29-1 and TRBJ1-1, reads SAVISQKPSRDICQRGTSLTIQCQVDSQVTMMFWYRQQPGQSLTLIATANQGSEATYESGFVIDKFPISRPNLTFSTLTVSNMSPEDSSIYLCSVGRTGITEAFFGQGTRLTVV.

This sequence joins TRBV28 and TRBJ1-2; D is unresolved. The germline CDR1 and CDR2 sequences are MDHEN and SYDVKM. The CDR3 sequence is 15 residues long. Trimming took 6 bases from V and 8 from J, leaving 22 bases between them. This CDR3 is CASSPGGNLLWGYTF. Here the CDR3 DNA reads TGTGCCAGCAGCCCGGGCGGAAACTTGCTATGGGGCTACACCTTC.

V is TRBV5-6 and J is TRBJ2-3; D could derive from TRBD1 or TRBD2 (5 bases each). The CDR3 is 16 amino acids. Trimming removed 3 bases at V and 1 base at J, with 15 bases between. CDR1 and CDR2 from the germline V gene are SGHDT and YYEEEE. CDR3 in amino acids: CASSSTGPIGTDTQYF. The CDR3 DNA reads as TGTGCCAGCAGCTCCACGGGGCCGATAGGCACAGATACGCAGTATTTT. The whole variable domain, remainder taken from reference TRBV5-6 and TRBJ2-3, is DAGVTQSPTHLIKTRGQQVTLRCSPKSGHDTVSWYQQALGQGPQFIFQYYEEEERQRGNFPDRFSGHQFPNYSSELNVNALLLGDSALYLCASSSTGPIGTDTQYFGPGTRLTVL.

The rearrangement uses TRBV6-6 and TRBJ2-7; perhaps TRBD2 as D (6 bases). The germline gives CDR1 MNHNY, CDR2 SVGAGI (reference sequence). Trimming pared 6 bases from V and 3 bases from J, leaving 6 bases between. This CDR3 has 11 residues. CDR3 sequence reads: CASRGGYEQYF. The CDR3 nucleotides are TGTGCCAGCAGGGGGGGCTACGAGCAGTACTTC.

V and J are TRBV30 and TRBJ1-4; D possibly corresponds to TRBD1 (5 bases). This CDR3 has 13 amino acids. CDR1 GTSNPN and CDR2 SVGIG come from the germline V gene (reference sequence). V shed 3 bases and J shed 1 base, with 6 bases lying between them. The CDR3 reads CAWRGETNEKLFF. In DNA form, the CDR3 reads TGTGCCTGGAGAGGGGAAACTAATGAAAAACTGTTTTTT.

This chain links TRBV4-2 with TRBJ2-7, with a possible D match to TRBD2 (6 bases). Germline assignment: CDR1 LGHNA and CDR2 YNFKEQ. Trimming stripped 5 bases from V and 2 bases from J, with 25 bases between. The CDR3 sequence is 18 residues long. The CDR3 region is CASSGSRLRVAETYEQYF. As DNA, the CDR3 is TGTGCCAGCAGCGGATCCAGGCTGAGGGTAGCGGAGACCTACGAGCAGTACTTC.

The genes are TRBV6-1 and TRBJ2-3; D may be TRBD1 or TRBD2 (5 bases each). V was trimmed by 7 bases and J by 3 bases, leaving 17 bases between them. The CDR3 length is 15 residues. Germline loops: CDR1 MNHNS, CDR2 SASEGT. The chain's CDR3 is CASIWDLSRTDTQYF. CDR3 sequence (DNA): TGTGCCAGCATTTGGGACCTAAGTCGGACAGATACGCAGTATTTT.

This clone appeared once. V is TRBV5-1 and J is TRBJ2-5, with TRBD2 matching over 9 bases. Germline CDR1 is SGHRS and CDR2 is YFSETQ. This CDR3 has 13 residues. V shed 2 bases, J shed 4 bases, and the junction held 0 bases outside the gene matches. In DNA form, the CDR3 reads TGCGCCAGCAGCTTAGCGGGAGGAGAGACCCAGTACTTC. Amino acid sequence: CASSLAGGETQYF. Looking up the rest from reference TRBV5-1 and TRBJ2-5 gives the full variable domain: KAGVTQTPRYLIKTRGQQVTLSCSPISGHRSVSWYQQTPGQGLQFLFEYFSETQRNKGNFPGRFSGRQFSNSRSEMNVSTLELGDSALYLCASSLAGGETQYFGPGTRLLVL.

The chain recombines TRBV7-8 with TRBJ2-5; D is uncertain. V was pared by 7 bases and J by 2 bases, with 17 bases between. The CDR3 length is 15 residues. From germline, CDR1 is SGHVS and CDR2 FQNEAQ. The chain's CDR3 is CASTLRVFMQETQYF. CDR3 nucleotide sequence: TGTGCCAGCACCCTCCGGGTCTTTATGCAAGAGACCCAGTACTTC. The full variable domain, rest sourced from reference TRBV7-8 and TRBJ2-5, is GAGVSQSPRYKVAKRGQDVALRCDPISGHVSLFWYQQALGQGPEFLTYFQNEAQLDKSGLPSDRFFAERPEGSVSTLKIQRTQQEDSAVYLCASTLRVFMQETQYFGPGTRLLVL.